This is a list of T cell receptor beta chains from one sample in a study of blood T cell repertoires in COVID-19. Profiled with immunoSEQ multiplex PCR; TCRdb holds only in-frame clones, not every one. The table shows about 250,000 clones, with roughly 85% occurring only once. The sequenced sample was peripheral blood. The receptors were gathered from a man aged 45-65 years with active or convalescent COVID-19. The CDR3 runs from the conserved cysteine through the conserved F or W. Fields, in order: D gene, J gene, clone size, V gene, CDR3 DNA, CDR3 protein. The D gene is left open where the match is weak. Not every row has a clone size; where given, it reads once, few, many or a size class.

TRBD1 TRBJ1-2 NA TRBV28 TGTGCCAGCACCGTACCCGGGACAGGTTATGGCTACACCTTC CASTVPGTGYGYTF
TRBD1 TRBJ2-7 few TRBV3-1/TRBV3-2 TGTGCCAGCAGTTCCTGGGACAGGGCTGCCTACGAGCAGTACTTC CASSSWDRAAYEQYF
NA TRBJ1-1 NA TRBV3-1/TRBV3-2 TGTGCCAGCAGCCAAATATCGGGCACTGAAGCTTTCTTT CASSQISGTEAFF
NA TRBJ2-2 NA TRBV11-2 TGTGCCAGCAGCCTACTACAGGGTGGGGAGCTGTTTTTT CASSLLQGGELFF
TRBD2 TRBJ2-1 few TRBV4-1 TGCGCCAGCAGCCAAAGATGGGCTAGCGGGAGTATAAATGAGCAGTTCTTC CASSQRWASGSINEQFF
TRBD1 TRBJ1-1 NA TRBV19 TGTGCCAGTAGTATAAGGCCAGGGGGCATGAACACTGAAGCTTTCTTT CASSIRPGGMNTEAFF
NA TRBJ1-1 few TRBV18 TGTGCCAGCTCACCCCAGGGTAGGAGTGAAGCTTTCTTT CASSPQGRSEAFF
TRBD2 TRBJ2-3 NA TRBV11-2 TGTGCCAGCAGCTCTAGCGGGAGGGCCCCAGATACGCAGTATTTT CASSSSGRAPDTQYF
NA TRBJ1-1 NA TRBV5-4 TGTGCCAGCAGTAAGGGGGAAGCTAACACTGAAGCTTTCTTT CASSKGEANTEAFF
TRBD2 TRBJ2-5 NA TRBV11-2 TGTGCCAGCAGCTCGCGACCAGCGGGAGGGCCGCATCAAGAGACCCAGTACTTC CASSSRPAGGPHQETQYF
TRBD2 TRBJ2-3 NA TRBV18 TGTGCCAGCTCACCTCAGACTAGCGGGGCCGCCGGGGATACGCAGTATTTT CASSPQTSGAAGDTQYF
NA TRBJ2-1 NA TRBV7-8 TGTGCCAGCAGCCCTACGAGGGTCTCCTACAATGAGCAGTTCTTC CASSPTRVSYNEQFF
TRBD1 TRBJ1-1 NA TRBV28 TGTGCCTGCTCAGGGGGCTCGGGGAACACTGAAGCTTTCTTT CACSGGSGNTEAFF
NA TRBJ2-5 NA TRBV5-1 TGCGCCAGCAGCTTGGGTCAGATCCAAGAGACCCAGTACTTC CASSLGQIQETQYF
NA TRBJ1-2 NA TRBV5-5 TGTGCCAGCAGCTTTCTCAGGCCGGGGTATGGCTACACCTTC CASSFLRPGYGYTF
TRBD2 TRBJ2-3 NA TRBV3-1/TRBV3-2 TGTGCCAGCAGCCAAGGGTGGCTAGCGGGAGGAATAGGGGATACGCAGTATTTT CASSQGWLAGGIGDTQYF
TRBD1 TRBJ2-7 NA TRBV28 TGTGCCAGCAGTCTCACGACAGGGTGGAACGAGCAGTACTTC CASSLTTGWNEQYF
TRBD1 TRBJ2-6 NA TRBV30 TGTGCCTGGAGTTATGGACAGGGGATCTCTGGGGCCAACGTCCTGACTTTC CAWSYGQGISGANVLTF
NA TRBJ1-2 NA TRBV15 TGTGCCACCAGCAGAGAAAAGGGAGACTATGGCTACACCTTC CATSREKGDYGYTF
NA TRBJ2-2 NA TRBV5-1 TGCGCCAGCAGTCTTACTAGTCCCGGGGAGCTGTTTTTT CASSLTSPGELFF
NA TRBJ2-2 NA TRBV29-1 TGCAGCGTTGAAGGCAGGGAGGACACCGGGGAGCTGTTTTTT CSVEGREDTGELFF
NA TRBJ1-2 NA TRBV12-5 TGTGCTAGTGATCTCCAGGGGAACTTCGGCGGAGGCTACACCTTC CASDLQGNFGGGYTF
TRBD1 TRBJ2-1 NA TRBV24-1 TGTGCCACCCAAACCACCGGGACAGGGAGATACAATGAGCAGTTCTTC CATQTTGTGRYNEQFF
TRBD1 TRBJ1-2 NA TRBV6-5 TGTGCCAGTACCGAATTCCGGGACAGGCCCTATGGCTACACCTTC CASTEFRDRPYGYTF
TRBD1 TRBJ2-5 NA TRBV4-1 TGCGCCAGCAGCCGTCCGGGACAGGGGCGGTTAGAGACCCAGTACTTC CASSRPGQGRLETQYF
TRBD1 TRBJ2-7 NA TRBV25-1 TGTGCCAGCAGTGAATCCGGACAGGACTCCTACGAGCAGTACTTC CASSESGQDSYEQYF
NA TRBJ2-7 NA TRBV6-5 TGTGCCAGCAGAACCACCGGGACTGTCTCCTACGAGCAGTACTTC CASRTTGTVSYEQYF
TRBD2 TRBJ2-1 once TRBV2 TGTGCCAGCAGCCGGGAGGGCCCCTACAATGAGCAGTTCTTC CASSREGPYNEQFF
NA TRBJ2-1 once TRBV10-1 TGCGCCAGCAGTGAGTCGACCGACAGAATCCCCTACAATGAGCAGTTCTTC CASSESTDRIPYNEQFF
NA TRBJ1-5 NA TRBV6-5 TGTGCCAGCAACGGTTCGGATCAGCCCCAGCATTTT CASNGSDQPQHF
TRBD1 TRBJ1-1 NA TRBV3-1/TRBV3-2 TGTGCCAGCAGCCAAACAGGGGCTCTTCGGGGCACTGAAGCTTTCTTT CASSQTGALRGTEAFF
TRBD1 TRBJ1-2 few TRBV9 TGTGCCAGCAGCGTAGGGGACAGGGCTAGGTATGGCTACACCTTC CASSVGDRARYGYTF
NA TRBJ2-1 NA TRBV12-2 TGTGCAAGTCGCTTAGGTGGGCGGGAGCGGAACAATGAGCAGTTCTTC CASRLGGRERNNEQFF
NA TRBJ1-3 NA TRBV28 TGTGCCAGCAGTAGTGCGAACTCTGGAAACACCATATATTTT CASSSANSGNTIYF
NA TRBJ1-5 once TRBV4-1 TGCGCCAGCAGCCAAGCGGGCGACTATTGGCCCCAGCATTTT CASSQAGDYWPQHF
NA TRBJ1-1 NA TRBV7-9 TGTGCCAGCAGCTTAGGAGGGGGAAACACTGAAGCTTTCTTT CASSLGGGNTEAFF
TRBD1 TRBJ2-7 once TRBV6-1 TGTGCCAGCAGTGAAGTACAGGGGAAAGGAGAGCAGTACTTC CASSEVQGKGEQYF
NA TRBJ1-2 once TRBV6-1 TGTGCCAGCAGTGAGGGGGGTCTCAATGGCTACACCTTC CASSEGGLNGYTF
NA TRBJ1-2 NA TRBV7-9 TGTGCCAGCAGCCTCAGGAGGGATGGCTACACCTTC CASSLRRDGYTF
NA TRBJ2-7 NA TRBV7-8 TGTGCCAGCAGCTACCAAGCCCACTACGAGCAGTACTTC CASSYQAHYEQYF
NA TRBJ2-5 NA TRBV18 TGTGCCAGCTCAGCCTTTAGCGGAGAGATGGAGACCCAGTACTTC CASSAFSGEMETQYF
NA TRBJ2-3 NA TRBV12-5 TGTGCTAGTGGACCAGTCGGGGGCACAGATACGCAGTATTTT CASGPVGGTDTQYF
NA TRBJ2-1 NA TRBV7-9 TGTGCCAGCAGCAGGACTGATTCCTACAATGAGCAGTTCTTC CASSRTDSYNEQFF
TRBD1 TRBJ2-3 NA TRBV18 TGTGCCAGCTCTCTAACAGGGGACACCACAGATACGCAGTATTTT CASSLTGDTTDTQYF
NA TRBJ1-1 NA TRBV24-1 TGTGCCACCAGTGATTTGTGGGGCGGGATGAACACTGAAGCTTTCTTT CATSDLWGGMNTEAFF
NA TRBJ2-6 NA TRBV6-5 TGTGCCAGCAGAGAGTTCTCTGGGGCCAACGTCCTGACTTTC CASREFSGANVLTF
TRBD1 TRBJ2-3 NA TRBV7-9 TGTGCCAGCAGCTTAGTACCCGCGCAGGGGGATACAGATACGCAGTATTTT CASSLVPAQGDTDTQYF
NA TRBJ2-3 NA TRBV6-5 TGTGCCAGCAGTTACCACAGAGATACGCAGTATTTT CASSYHRDTQYF
TRBD2 TRBJ2-5 NA TRBV28 TGTGCCAGCAGTCCTAGCGGGAGTCGAACACAAGAGACCCAGTACTTC CASSPSGSRTQETQYF
NA TRBJ1-2 NA TRBV14 TGTGCCAGCAGCCGAGGAGGATATGGCTACACCTTC CASSRGGYGYTF
TRBD1 TRBJ2-5 NA TRBV6-6 TGTGCCAGCAGTTACCCCGGGACAGCCGCCCAAGAGACCCAGTACTTC CASSYPGTAAQETQYF
NA TRBJ1-2 NA TRBV24-1 TGTGCCACCAGTGATTTTAGGGGGAGCGGCTATGGCTACACCTTC CATSDFRGSGYGYTF